This record covers a single T cell receptor (beta chain). Original processing notes: Estimated nucleated cell counts came from reference gene primer amplification. The data were produced by immunoSEQ multiplex PCR, yet TCRdb's version contains in-frame clones alone and is incomplete. D and trimming were read from the DNA, whereas the V and J calls and clone size are those reported in that table. In the table there are roughly 440,000 clones, 70% to 90% of which are singletons. V shed 5 bases and J shed 6 bases, with 24 bases lying between them. The V gene's germline CDR1 is SGHRS and CDR2 YFSETQ. CDR3 length equals 16 residues. The data originate from a study of blood T cell repertoires in COVID-19. Turning to the study itself: In each case, the material was cDNA or gDNA derived from T cells, B-cell-depleted T cells, or PBMCs.

The specimen sequenced was peripheral blood. This clonotype was obtained from a woman between 45 and 65 years old with COVID-19, enrolled during active disease. The V gene is TRBV5-1, the J gene TRBJ2-7, with a weak D call TRBD2 (6 bases). CDR3 region: CASRGPTGTGEGEQYF. The DNA of the CDR3 is TGCGCCAGCAGAGGTCCCACAGGAACGGGGGAAGGCGAGCAGTACTTC.